The T cell receptor beta chain under discussion was sequenced for a study of T cells in Graves' hyperthyroidism and ophthalmopathy. There were TCR beta CDR3 regions amplified from RNA transcripts. TCR CDR3 regions were first amplified by RT-PCR with HTBI primers. From the multiplex PCR reads, TCRdb called clonotypes with MiXCR, one entry per CDR3 protein. The sample lists under 200,000 distinct CDR3 sequences; 8% to 9.5% were seen once. Trimming removed 4 bases from V and 7 bases from J, with 7 bases in between. The CDR3 is 12 amino acids. The germline V gene has CDR1 KGHSY and CDR2 FQNENV. A few counts support this clonotype. The PBMCs studied were ones that came from about 9.9 ml fresh peripheral blood.

This TCR came from a young woman with Graves' hyperthyroidism that later progressed to Graves' ophthalmopathy. Sequences were obtained from blood. The genes are TRBV16 and TRBJ2-2; D is unclear. The CDR3 bases are TGTGCCAGCAGCCGTAGTCACGGGGAGCTGTTTTTT. Amino acid sequence: CASSRSHGELFF.